The rows below give T cell receptor beta chains drawn from one sample of a study of CD8 T cells in Susac syndrome. TCRdb used MiXCR to reprocess the immunoSEQ multiplex PCR reads, holding one entry per CDR3 protein. Among over 150,000 distinct CDR3 sequences listed, around 95% were seen once. The sequencing input was CD4+ T cells from PBMCs. The receptor set was obtained from a human donor with Susac syndrome. The CDR3 runs from the conserved cysteine through the conserved F or W. The D gene is left open where the match is weak. Rows give clone size only sometimes, using once, few, many, or a class for an expanded clone.

D gene: TRBD2
J gene: TRBJ2-7
V gene: TRBV29-1
clone size: .
CDR3 DNA: TGCAGCGTTAGCGGGGGCTACGAGCAGTACTTC
CDR3 protein: CSVSGGYEQYF

D gene: .
J gene: TRBJ1-1
V gene: TRBV7-2
clone size: .
CDR3 DNA: TGTGCCAGCAGCTTAGGCGTTCATCGAGAAGCTTTCTTT
CDR3 protein: CASSLGVHREAFF

D gene: .
J gene: TRBJ1-1
V gene: TRBV30
clone size: .
CDR3 DNA: TGTGCCTGGAGAGGGATGGGGGACACTGAAGCTTTCTTT
CDR3 protein: CAWRGMGDTEAFF

D gene: .
J gene: TRBJ2-3
V gene: TRBV7-2
clone size: .
CDR3 DNA: TGTGCCAGCAGCTTAGTTGCCTTACCTGCAGATACGCAGTATTTT
CDR3 protein: CASSLVALPADTQYF

D gene: .
J gene: TRBJ1-4
V gene: TRBV29-1
clone size: .
CDR3 DNA: TGCAGCGTTAGTCCCGGACCTGAAAAACTGTTTTTT
CDR3 protein: CSVSPGPEKLFF

D gene: .
J gene: TRBJ1-1
V gene: TRBV14
clone size: .
CDR3 DNA: TGTGCCAGCAGCACCGGACAGTACACTGAAGCTTTCTTT
CDR3 protein: CASSTGQYTEAFF

D gene: .
J gene: TRBJ2-2
V gene: TRBV6-5
clone size: .
CDR3 DNA: TGTGCCAGCAGTTACGTTGGGGTAGGGGCGAACACCGGGGAGCTGTTTTTT
CDR3 protein: CASSYVGVGANTGELFF

D gene: TRBD1
J gene: TRBJ2-5
V gene: TRBV24-1
clone size: .
CDR3 DNA: TGTGCCACCAGTGATTTGCTCGGACAGGGAGTGGAGACCCAGTACTTC
CDR3 protein: CATSDLLGQGVETQYF

D gene: .
J gene: TRBJ1-1
V gene: TRBV29-1
clone size: .
CDR3 DNA: TGCAGCGTTGATTGGCTGACTGAAGCTTTCTTT
CDR3 protein: CSVDWLTEAFF

D gene: .
J gene: TRBJ2-7
V gene: TRBV30
clone size: .
CDR3 DNA: TGTGCCTGGAGTGACTGGGGAGACGAGCAGTACTTC
CDR3 protein: CAWSDWGDEQYF

D gene: .
J gene: TRBJ2-1
V gene: TRBV15
clone size: .
CDR3 DNA: TGTGCCACCAGAGTGGGGGACCGCTTTAATGAGCAGTTCTTC
CDR3 protein: CATRVGDRFNEQFF

D gene: .
J gene: TRBJ2-1
V gene: TRBV2
clone size: .
CDR3 DNA: TGTGCCAGCAGTGACAACCGAAATGAGCAGTTCTTC
CDR3 protein: CASSDNRNEQFF

D gene: .
J gene: TRBJ2-1
V gene: TRBV5-1
clone size: .
CDR3 DNA: TGCGCCAGCAGCTTGGAACTAGCCGGGGATGAGCAGTTCTTC
CDR3 protein: CASSLELAGDEQFF

D gene: TRBD1
J gene: TRBJ1-5
V gene: TRBV28
clone size: .
CDR3 DNA: TGTGCCAGCAGCCCCGCCCCAGGGGGTCAGCCCCAGCATTTT
CDR3 protein: CASSPAPGGQPQHF

D gene: TRBD2
J gene: TRBJ2-3
V gene: TRBV20-1
clone size: .
CDR3 DNA: TGCAGTGCCCAGGGACTAGCGGGGGCAGATACGCAGTATTTT
CDR3 protein: CSAQGLAGADTQYF

D gene: .
J gene: TRBJ2-2
V gene: TRBV3-1
clone size: .
CDR3 DNA: TGTGCCAGCAGAGATACGACCAACACCGGGGAGCTGTTTTTT
CDR3 protein: CASRDTTNTGELFF

D gene: .
J gene: TRBJ2-3
V gene: TRBV7-9
clone size: .
CDR3 DNA: TGTGCCAGCAGCTTACTCGGACCAGATACGCAGTATTTT
CDR3 protein: CASSLLGPDTQYF

D gene: TRBD1
J gene: TRBJ2-3
V gene: TRBV9
clone size: .
CDR3 DNA: TGTGCCAGCAGCCTCCGGGACAGGGACTTTGCGAGCCCCCGGGGTCCAGATACGCAGTATTTT
CDR3 protein: CASSLRDRDFASPRGPDTQYF

D gene: TRBD2
J gene: TRBJ2-5
V gene: TRBV7-2
clone size: .
CDR3 DNA: TGTGCCAGCAGCAATATCGAGCGGGGAGCCCAGTACTTC
CDR3 protein: CASSNIERGAQYF

D gene: TRBD2
J gene: TRBJ2-7
V gene: TRBV6-4
clone size: .
CDR3 DNA: TGTGCCAGCAGGCCACTAGCGGGAGGGCCCTACGAGCAGTACTTC
CDR3 protein: CASRPLAGGPYEQYF

D gene: TRBD1
J gene: TRBJ2-7
V gene: TRBV6-1
clone size: .
CDR3 DNA: TGTGCCAGCAGTTCCTACAGGGGCGAGCAGTACTTC
CDR3 protein: CASSSYRGEQYF

D gene: .
J gene: TRBJ2-1
V gene: TRBV2
clone size: .
CDR3 DNA: TGTGCCAGCAGTGAACGGCCGGCGAGGCATGAGCAGTTCTTC
CDR3 protein: CASSERPARHEQFF

D gene: TRBD2
J gene: TRBJ2-5
V gene: TRBV20-1
clone size: once
CDR3 DNA: TGCAGTGCCCCACTAGCGGGGGGCCCGTCCGATACCCAGTACTTC
CDR3 protein: CSAPLAGGPSDTQYF

D gene: TRBD1
J gene: TRBJ2-1
V gene: TRBV18
clone size: .
CDR3 DNA: TGTGCCAGCTCACCGGGCGACAGGGTCGACAATGAGCAGTTCTTC
CDR3 protein: CASSPGDRVDNEQFF

D gene: TRBD2
J gene: TRBJ2-1
V gene: TRBV4-1
clone size: once
CDR3 DNA: TGCGCCAGCAGCCAGCTCGGACTAGCGGTTTCTGCCTACAATGAGCAGTTCTTC
CDR3 protein: CASSQLGLAVSAYNEQFF

D gene: .
J gene: TRBJ2-5
V gene: TRBV12-3/TRBV12-4
clone size: once
CDR3 DNA: TGTGCCAGCAGTCCGCAGCGGGCCGAGGAGACCCAGTACTTC
CDR3 protein: CASSPQRAEETQYF

D gene: .
J gene: TRBJ1-5
V gene: TRBV7-2
clone size: .
CDR3 DNA: TGTGCCAGCAGACCTAACGATCATCAGCCCCAGCATTTT
CDR3 protein: CASRPNDHQPQHF

D gene: .
J gene: TRBJ2-1
V gene: TRBV7-2
clone size: .
CDR3 DNA: TGTGCCAGCAGCTTATCGTTCGGCAATGAGCAGTTCTTC
CDR3 protein: CASSLSFGNEQFF

D gene: .
J gene: TRBJ2-1
V gene: TRBV20-1
clone size: .
CDR3 DNA: TGCAGTGCTAGAGATCTTCGGGCGGGAAGCTCCTACAATGAGCAGTTCTTC
CDR3 protein: CSARDLRAGSSYNEQFF

D gene: TRBD1
J gene: TRBJ1-2
V gene: TRBV20-1
clone size: .
CDR3 DNA: TGCAGTGCTGGACCCCAGACAGGGAACGGCTACACCTTC
CDR3 protein: CSAGPQTGNGYTF

D gene: .
J gene: TRBJ1-2
V gene: TRBV30
clone size: once
CDR3 DNA: TGTGCCTGGAGTTTGACAGGCCATGGCTACACCTTC
CDR3 protein: CAWSLTGHGYTF

D gene: TRBD1
J gene: TRBJ1-2
V gene: TRBV6-5
clone size: .
CDR3 DNA: TGTGCCAGCAGACAGGGGCTGGGAGATGGCTACACCTTC
CDR3 protein: CASRQGLGDGYTF

D gene: .
J gene: TRBJ2-7
V gene: TRBV7-2
clone size: .
CDR3 DNA: TGTGCCAGCAGCCCCCGTCGCGAGAGCTCCTACGAGCAGTACTTC
CDR3 protein: CASSPRRESSYEQYF

D gene: TRBD1
J gene: TRBJ1-2
V gene: TRBV7-9
clone size: .
CDR3 DNA: TGTGCCAGCAGCTTAACCGGGACAGGGGACGCTAACTATGGCTACACCTTC
CDR3 protein: CASSLTGTGDANYGYTF

D gene: .
J gene: TRBJ1-1
V gene: TRBV9
clone size: .
CDR3 DNA: TGTGCCAGCAGCCTACTCGACATGAACACTGAAGCTTTCTTT
CDR3 protein: CASSLLDMNTEAFF

D gene: TRBD2
J gene: TRBJ2-5
V gene: TRBV20-1
clone size: .
CDR3 DNA: TGCAGTGCTCCCCCTCTCGGGACTAGCGACCAAGAGACCCAGTACTTC
CDR3 protein: CSAPPLGTSDQETQYF

D gene: .
J gene: TRBJ2-4
V gene: TRBV11-2
clone size: .
CDR3 DNA: TGTGCCAGCAGCGGTAAAGTGACCCCAAACATTCAGTACTTC
CDR3 protein: CASSGKVTPNIQYF

D gene: .
J gene: TRBJ2-5
V gene: TRBV5-1
clone size: .
CDR3 DNA: TGCGCCAGCAGTGGGGGCCACCCCCAAGAGACCCAGTACTTC
CDR3 protein: CASSGGHPQETQYF

D gene: .
J gene: TRBJ1-3
V gene: TRBV30
clone size: .
CDR3 DNA: TGTGCCTGGAGTAGCGGGGTAGGAAACACCATATATTTT
CDR3 protein: CAWSSGVGNTIYF

D gene: .
J gene: TRBJ1-1
V gene: TRBV7-3
clone size: .
CDR3 DNA: TGTGCCAGTGTGGCGGGGGGGGGAAAGATGGCTGAAGCTTTCTTT
CDR3 protein: CASVAGGGKMAEAFF

D gene: TRBD1
J gene: TRBJ2-1
V gene: TRBV19
clone size: once
CDR3 DNA: TGTGCCAGTAGTATAATCGACAGGGACAATGAGCAGTTCTTC
CDR3 protein: CASSIIDRDNEQFF

D gene: .
J gene: TRBJ1-3
V gene: TRBV29-1
clone size: .
CDR3 DNA: TGCAGCGTTTCGGCGCTTGGAAACACCATATATTTT
CDR3 protein: CSVSALGNTIYF

D gene: TRBD2
J gene: TRBJ2-1
V gene: TRBV6-6
clone size: once
CDR3 DNA: TGTGCCAGCGACGAACTAGCGGGGTACAATGAGCAGTTCTTC
CDR3 protein: CASDELAGYNEQFF

D gene: .
J gene: TRBJ1-2
V gene: TRBV29-1
clone size: once
CDR3 DNA: TGCAGCGTTGGGGACGGAGCCTCCTATGGCTACACCTTC
CDR3 protein: CSVGDGASYGYTF

D gene: TRBD1
J gene: TRBJ2-5
V gene: TRBV6-1
clone size: .
CDR3 DNA: TGTGCCAGCAGTGGGGGACAGGTGTTTGAGACCCAGTACTTC
CDR3 protein: CASSGGQVFETQYF

D gene: .
J gene: TRBJ2-1
V gene: TRBV5-1
clone size: .
CDR3 DNA: TGCGCCAGCAGATCAGGGTCCAATGAGCAGTTCTTC
CDR3 protein: CASRSGSNEQFF

D gene: TRBD2
J gene: TRBJ2-2
V gene: TRBV12-3/TRBV12-4
clone size: .
CDR3 DNA: TGTGCCAGCAGCCCCGCTAGCGGGAGGGCCCCCGGGGAGCTGTTTTTT
CDR3 protein: CASSPASGRAPGELFF

D gene: .
J gene: TRBJ2-4
V gene: TRBV20-1
clone size: .
CDR3 DNA: TGCAGTGCTAGAGTGGAAGGAACCAAAAACATTCAGTACTTC
CDR3 protein: CSARVEGTKNIQYF

D gene: .
J gene: TRBJ2-6
V gene: TRBV28
clone size: .
CDR3 DNA: TGTGCCAGCAGCAAACCCCGGTCGGGTTCTGGGGCCAACGTCCTGACTTTC
CDR3 protein: CASSKPRSGSGANVLTF

D gene: TRBD2
J gene: TRBJ2-5
V gene: TRBV20-1
clone size: .
CDR3 DNA: TGCAGTGCTAGAGTACCAGCGGGGGAGACCCAGTACTTC
CDR3 protein: CSARVPAGETQYF